This T cell receptor beta chain came from a study of T cells in localized non-small cell lung cancer. Note on this clone: What it binds is not known.

Study-level findings and limits: An association was observed between higher blood T cell density and longer overall survival. Detection in adjacent lung was observed for a median around 55 of the top 100 tumor clones.

Generated by immunoSEQ multiplex PCR, the TCRdb table keeps only in-frame clones and is missing some. The sample has some 82,000 clones, roughly 80% seen once. The length of the CDR3 is 16 residues. Germline assignment: CDR1 SGHRS and CDR2 YFSETQ. Unmatched junction bases numbered 12, after V lost 4 bases and J lost 4 bases. The sequencing here drew on PBMCs, taken before any cancer treatment. This TCR derives from a man between 40 and 70 years old with stage II squamous cell lung carcinoma. The rearrangement uses TRBV5-1 and TRBJ2-5; TRBD1 agrees at 8 bases. CDR3 region: CASSLGQGSFGETQYF. As DNA, the CDR3 is TGCGCCAGCAGCCTTGGACAGGGTAGTTTTGGAGAGACCCAGTACTTC.